This T cell receptor (beta chain) was obtained from a study of immune evolution from preneoplasia to lung adenocarcinoma. Study context: HLA loss of heterozygosity: around 6.5% AIS, more than 14% MIA, about 31% ADC, none AAH.

Profiling relied on immunoSEQ multiplex PCR, and the TCRdb table lists in-frame clones only, not all of them. In the table there are about 41,000 clones, around 85% of which are singletons. In regard to this clone: What it recognizes is unknown.

Nucleic acids came from premalignant or tumor cells enriched by macro-dissection. Findings of the study overall: Later-stage lesions seemingly showed higher T cell density and diversity than normal lung. Top clone frequencies peaked in normal lung, apparently declining through invasive adenocarcinoma.

Trimming cost V 5 bases and J 6 bases, with 19 bases left between them. This CDR3 contains 15 residues. Germline V gene sequence: CDR1 SGHAT, CDR2 FQDESV (reference sequence). The source is a person between 55 and 70 years old with lung adenocarcinoma. The chain joins TRBV11-1 to TRBJ1-2; D not resolved. Sequencing was carried out using FFPE invasive lung adenocarcinoma tissue. The CDR3 DNA sequence: TGTGCCAGCAGCCGACCGGATAGGGAGCAACATGGCTACACCTTC. Its translation is CASSRPDREQHGYTF. The entire variable domain, with the rest obtained from reference TRBV11-1 and TRBJ1-2, is as follows: EAEVAQSPRYKITEKSQAVAFWCDPISGHATLYWYRQILGQGPELLVQFQDESVVDDSQLPKDRFSAERLKGVDSTLKIQPAELGDSAMYLCASSRPDREQHGYTFGSGTRLTVV.